This T cell receptor beta chain is from a study of T cell responses to AZD1222 COVID-19 vaccine. With 3 bases removed from V and 3 bases from J, the gap between germline ends came to 9 bases. The CDR3 totals 14 residues. The germline CDR1 and CDR2 sequences are SGHRS and YFSETQ. Assay used: immunoSEQ multiplex PCR; TCRdb lists only in-frame clones, some missing. The sample shows approximately 150,000 clones, approximately 91% of them seen only once. The source of this sequence is an adult in good health. The V gene is TRBV5-1, the J gene TRBJ1-4, with unresolved D. The starting material was peripheral blood, obtained on day 0 of AZD1222 vaccination. The CDR3 region is CASSYKTANEKLFF. In DNA, the CDR3 is TGCGCCAGCAGCTATAAGACCGCTAATGAAAAACTGTTTTTT.